The 16 T cell receptor beta chains below were found in one sample sequenced in a study of blood T cells in healthy people across ages. A sample-barcoded 5' primer and a J-beta primer mix were used in a second PCR of about 7 to 12 cycles. Via MiXCR, TCRdb re-called the 5' RACE reads, giving one row per CDR3 protein. The sample carries about 1.8 million distinct CDR3 sequences, roughly 50% recorded once. The sample taken for sequencing was blood. The receptor source for this set is a woman between 40 and 55 years old in good health.

This chain connects TRBV9 to TRBJ2-3; D not resolved. The CDR3 spans 17 residues. Germline V gene data show CDR1 as SGDLS and CDR2 as YYNGEE. The V gene lost 0 bases and the J gene lost 6 bases, with 20 bases spanning the gap. This CDR3 is CASSVGLVGVDMDTQYF. The CDR3 coding sequence is TGTGCCAGCAGCGTAGGGTTGGTGGGCGTCGATATGGATACGCAGTATTTT.

This chain uses TRBV28 with TRBJ1-1, with 8 bases identical to TRBD1. Unmatched junction bases numbered 13, after V lost 5 bases and J lost 8 bases. Germline CDR1 and CDR2: MDHEN and SYDVKM. CDR3 length: 15 residues. CDR3 protein: CASSPDRGAFTEAFF. The CDR3 region has the DNA TGTGCCAGCAGTCCTGACAGGGGCGCTTTCACCGAAGCTTTCTTT.

This chain uses TRBV20-1 with TRBJ1-2, with a tentative D call TRBD1 (6 bases). Trimming pared 3 bases from V and 2 bases from J, leaving 13 bases between. The CDR3 extends over 14 amino acids. Germline V gene sequence: CDR1 DFQATT, CDR2 SNEGSKA (reference sequence). This chain's CDR3 is CSASGGQGNYGYTF. In DNA, the CDR3 is TGCAGTGCTAGTGGGGGGCAGGGGAACTATGGCTACACCTTC.

V and J are TRBV6-1 and TRBJ1-2, with TRBD1 identical over 9 bases. V lost 5 bases to trimming and J lost 0 bases; unmatched junction nucleotides: 10. The CDR3 extends over 17 amino acids. Looked up from germline, CDR1 is MNHNS and CDR2 is SASEGT. CDR3 bases: TGTGCCAGCAGTCCTTGGACAGGGGCCTCGGCTAACTATGGCTACACCTTC. It encodes CASSPWTGASANYGYTF.

The V gene is TRBV7-2, the J gene TRBJ2-3; 9 positions agree with TRBD2. Germline-derived CDR1 and CDR2 are SGHTA and FQGNSA. V gave up 6 bases and J gave up 2 bases; unmatched junction bases: 15. The CDR3 spans 18 residues. The CDR3 DNA is TGTGCCAGCAGTTCCGGGACTAGCTACAAACGCTACACAGATACGCAGTATTTT. Protein product: CASSSGTSYKRYTDTQYF.

The rearrangement joins TRBV6-2 or TRBV6-3 to TRBJ2-1, with TRBD2 identical over 8 bases. The V gene's germline CDR1 is MNHEY and CDR2 SVGEGT. Trimming at V came to 6 bases and at J to 3 bases, leaving 7 bases not matched to a gene. This CDR3 comprises 15 residues. The CDR3 loop reads CASSPAGAVYNEQFF. CDR3 DNA sequence: TGTGCCAGCAGCCCAGCGGGGGCGGTCTACAATGAGCAGTTCTTC.

This clonotype appeared a single time. The chain has TRBV4-1 and TRBJ2-3; 7 positions match TRBD1. The CDR3 contains 13 residues. Trimming removed 2 bases from V and 9 bases from J; junction bases left unmatched: 5. The germline CDR1 and CDR2 sequences are MGHRA and YSYEKL. CDR3 nucleotide sequence: TGCGCCAGCAGCCAAACCTTACAGGGGACGCAGTATTTT. Protein product: CASSQTLQGTQYF.

This clonotype was recorded a few times. The chain carries TRBV12-3 or TRBV12-4 and TRBJ2-1, with 8 bases that match TRBD2. The V segment lost 9 bases and the J segment 2 bases; nucleotides outside the gene matches: 0. The length of the CDR3 is 12 residues. DNA of the CDR3: TGTGCCAGTAGCGGGGCCTACAATGAGCAGTTCTTC. Residues: CASSGAYNEQFF.

The chain is built from TRBV20-1 and TRBJ2-7, with 8 positions matching TRBD2. This CDR3 region has 14 residues. The germline V gene encodes CDR1 DFQATT and CDR2 SNEGSKA (reference sequence). With V trimmed by 0 bases and J by 5 bases, 6 bases remained unmatched. Here the CDR3 reads CSARESGGAHEQYF. The CDR3 DNA reads TGCAGTGCTAGAGAGTCGGGGGGGGCCCACGAGCAGTACTTC.

This clonotype was observed many times. The chain recombines TRBV7-2 with TRBJ2-7, with D possibly TRBD2 on 5 matching bases. Trimming pared 1 base from V and 1 base from J, leaving 8 bases between. Per germline, CDR1 SGHTA and CDR2 FQGNSA. This CDR3 region has 14 residues. The CDR3 DNA sequence: TGTGCCAGCAGCTTAGACGGAGGTTCCTACGAGCAGTACTTC. It specifies CASSLDGGSYEQYF. Complete variable domain (other parts from reference TRBV7-2 and TRBJ2-7): GAGVSQSPSNKVTEKGKDVELRCDPISGHTALYWYRQSLGQGLEFLIYFQGNSAPDKSGLPSDRFSAERTGGSVSTLTIQRTQQEDSAVYLCASSLDGGSYEQYFGPGTRLTVT.

The rearrangement joins TRBV25-1 to TRBJ2-1; weak D call: TRBD2 (7 bases). V lost 1 base, J lost 7 bases, and 20 bases lay in between. The CDR3 is 17 amino acids. From germline, CDR1 is MGHDK and CDR2 SYGVNS. CDR3 sequence (DNA): TGTGCCAGCAGTGAATTTGGGGCGGGGGCGCGGGGTAATGAGCAGTTCTTC. Translation gives CASSEFGAGARGNEQFF.

This CDR3 reads CASSKPGLGSETQYF. The CDR3 DNA is TGTGCCAGCAGCAAACCGGGACTAGGGTCGGAGACCCAGTACTTC. The chain links TRBV7-9 to TRBJ2-5, with 8 bases lining up with TRBD2. There are 15 residues in the CDR3. Germline-derived CDR1 and CDR2 are SEHNR and FQNEAQ (reference sequence). The J segment lost 5 bases and the V segment lost 5 bases, leaving 10 bases of the junction unmatched.

This clonotype has at least ten counts. The chain joins TRBV7-9 to TRBJ1-2; D is unclear. Germline V gene lookup returns CDR1 SEHNR and CDR2 FQNEAQ (reference sequence). The CDR3 is made up of 14 amino acids. V dropped 5 bases and J dropped 4 bases, with 14 bases sitting between them. Written as DNA, the CDR3 is TGTGCCAGCAGCCCACGGACGGGCTTCTATGGCTACACCTTC. The encoded protein is CASSPRTGFYGYTF.

V and J are TRBV5-1 and TRBJ2-7; D is undetermined. Germline CDR1 reads SGHRS; CDR2 reads YFSETQ. Deletions cut 0 bases from V and 0 bases from J, with 13 bases between. This CDR3 comprises 16 residues. The CDR3 region is CASSLGLLVSSYEQYF. The DNA for the CDR3 is TGCGCCAGCAGCTTGGGTTTGTTGGTGAGCTCCTACGAGCAGTACTTC.

This clonotype was picked up a small number of times. Written as DNA, the CDR3 is TGCAGTGCCCTCGCGTTCCAAGAGACCCAGTACTTC. Translated: CSALAFQETQYF. This chain connects TRBV20-1 to TRBJ2-5; D gene ambiguous. CDR3 length: 12 residues. Trimming took off 6 bases at V and 1 base at J, with 9 bases between the two ends. Germline assignment: CDR1 DFQATT and CDR2 SNEGSKA (reference sequence).

The chain uses TRBV27 and TRBJ2-3; possible D gene TRBD2, 5 bases. V dropped 0 bases and J dropped 7 bases, with 20 bases sitting between them. CDR1 and CDR2 from the germline V gene are MNHEY and SMNVEV (reference sequence). This CDR3 spans 17 amino acids. CDR3 region: CASSLSASSKGTYTQYF. CDR3 bases: TGTGCCAGCAGTTTATCGGCTAGCTCGAAGGGTACATATACGCAGTATTTT.